Below are 19 T cell receptor beta chains sequenced from a single sample in a study of T-cell memory formation after mild COVID-19. TCRdb called the 5' RACE reads again in MiXCR, with one record for every CDR3 protein. The repertoire holds 350,000 to 500,000 distinct CDR3 sequences, with approximately 18% as singletons. Sequenced: PBMCs or a T cell subset sorted from them (not recorded which). These receptors were collected from a man between 18 and 29 years old who had mild COVID-19 (a few samples of this study predate the infection). Cell type and time point are not known.

In its sample, this clonotype was seen a few times. This chain uses TRBV20-1 with TRBJ2-7; 10 bases are a match to TRBD2. Losses at the gene ends were 2 bases for V and 0 bases for J; bases not matched to a gene: 10. The CDR3 totals 17 residues. Per the germline V gene, CDR1 is DFQATT and CDR2 is SNEGSKA (reference sequence). The CDR3 region has the DNA TGCAGTGCTAGATCCCCTAGTAGCGGGGGGTTCTCCTACGAGCAGTACTTC. Translation gives CSARSPSSGGFSYEQYF.

Note on this clonotype: In this CDR3 the conserved last residue, phenylalanine or tryptophan, is missing, so a read error is likely. It is unclear where the CDR3 begins or ends on the DNA, so no DNA is shown, and the CDR3 is as TCRdb lists it. The chain links TRBV5-1 to TRBJ1-4. Counting both end residues, the CDR3 totals 10 amino acids. Per the germline V gene, CDR1 is SGHRS and CDR2 is YFSETQ. The CDR3 region is CASSLVHRYY.

This rearrangement joins TRBV6-2 or TRBV6-3 to TRBJ2-7; perhaps TRBD1 as D (6 bases). V was pared by 6 bases and J by 4 bases, with 19 bases between. This CDR3 has 15 amino acids. Germline V gene data show CDR1 as MNHEY and CDR2 as SVGEGT. The CDR3 DNA is TGTGCCAGCAGCTTCTATGGCAGGGGTTTTTACGAGCAGTACGTC. The encoded protein is CASSFYGRGFYEQYV.

This clonotype came up many times. The J gene is TRBJ2-2, the V gene TRBV5-6, with a weak D call TRBD1 (5 bases). CDR1 and CDR2 from the germline V gene are SGHDT and YYEEEE. The CDR3 loop spans 13 amino acids. V shed 2 bases and J shed 6 bases, with 8 bases lying between them. The CDR3 is CASSFDRSGELFF. CDR3 nucleotides: TGTGCCAGCAGCTTCGACAGATCCGGGGAGCTGTTTTTT.

This clonotype was counted only a few times. This rearrangement joins TRBV4-1 to TRBJ1-5; D remains unclear. CDR3 length equals 15 residues. CDR1 and CDR2 (germline): MGHRA, YSYEKL. V was shortened by 0 bases and J by 0 bases, with 6 bases between the two germline ends. The CDR3 DNA is TGCGCCAGCAGCCAAGACAGTGATAGCAATCAGCCCCAGCATTTT. Translation: CASSQDSDSNQPQHF.

This chain joins TRBV20-1 and TRBJ1-5; D call uncertain. Per the germline V gene, CDR1 is DFQATT and CDR2 is SNEGSKA (reference sequence). V was cut by 6 bases and J by 3 bases, with 15 bases left in between. The CDR3 covers 14 residues. The CDR3 sequence is CSAERAENNQPQHF. Here the CDR3 DNA reads TGCAGTGCCGAACGGGCAGAGAACAATCAGCCCCAGCATTTT.

This clonotype was picked up a small number of times. This chain connects TRBV9 to TRBJ1-2; D is undetermined. V lost 0 bases and J 1 base, leaving 4 bases between the germline ends. CDR1 is SGDLS, CDR2 YYNGEE, per germline. The length of the CDR3 is 13 residues. The CDR3 loop is CASSVDNNYGYTF. CDR3 in DNA: TGTGCCAGCAGCGTAGACAATAACTATGGCTACACCTTC. The whole variable domain, remainder taken from reference TRBV9 and TRBJ1-2, is DSGVTQTPKHLITATGQRVTLRCSPRSGDLSVYWYQQSLDQGLQFLIQYYNGEERAKGNILERFSAQQFPDLHSELNLSSLELGDSALYFCASSVDNNYGYTFGSGTRLTVV.

This clonotype was counted a few times. In DNA, the CDR3 is TGTGCCAGCAGTCTCACAGGGGCCCCAATCATTAACTATGGCTACACCTTC. Its translation is CASSLTGAPIINYGYTF. This rearrangement joins TRBV27 to TRBJ1-2; 7 bases are a match to TRBD1. This CDR3 is 17 amino acids long. Germline V gene lookup returns CDR1 MNHEY and CDR2 SMNVEV (reference sequence). Losses at the gene ends were 5 bases for V and 1 base for J; bases not matched to a gene: 13.

The chain links TRBV7-6 to TRBJ1-4; 8 nucleotides line up with TRBD1. Germline assignment: CDR1 SGHVS and CDR2 FNYEAQ. Trimming took 4 bases from V and 1 from J; bases not matched to a gene: 14. CDR3 length: 19 residues. CDR3 amino acids: CASSSQPRDRGGTNEKLFF. The DNA of the CDR3 is TGTGCCAGCAGCTCCCAACCACGAGACAGGGGTGGAACTAATGAAAAACTGTTTTTT.

The chain employs TRBV28 and TRBJ2-6; the match to TRBD1 covers 8 bases. Unmatched junction bases numbered 7, after V lost 6 bases and J lost 0 bases. Germline loops: CDR1 MDHEN, CDR2 SYDVKM. The CDR3 length is 17 residues. The CDR3 DNA reads as TGTGCCAGCAGAACGGGACAGGTGCTCTCTGGGGCCAACGTCCTGACTTTC. Residues: CASRTGQVLSGANVLTF. Complete variable domain (other parts from reference TRBV28 and TRBJ2-6): DVKVTQSSRYLVKRTGEKVFLECVQDMDHENMFWYRQDPGLGLRLIYFSYDVKMKEKGDIPEGYSVSREKKERFSLILESASTNQTSMYLCASRTGQVLSGANVLTFGAGSRLTVL.

This clonotype was recorded a few times. The rearrangement links TRBV6-5 to TRBJ2-7; D perhaps matches TRBD2 (6 bases). This CDR3 has 14 amino acids. Germline assignment: CDR1 MNHEY and CDR2 SVGAGI. V dropped 5 bases and J dropped 1 base, with 12 bases sitting between them. As DNA, the CDR3 is TGTGCCAGCAGTATCCGTGCGGGGTCCTACGAGCAGTACTTC. Protein sequence: CASSIRAGSYEQYF.

A few counts support this clonotype. The CDR3 loop reads CASSQVRGFNTGELFF. The CDR3 DNA follows: TGCGCCAGCAGCCAAGTTCGGGGGTTTAACACCGGGGAGCTGTTTTTT. The V and J genes are TRBV4-1 and TRBJ2-2, with D maybe TRBD2 (6 bases). The germline gives CDR1 MGHRA, CDR2 YSYEKL. This CDR3 has 16 residues. V lost 1 base and J lost 2, with 11 bases in between.

The sample holds a few counts of this clonotype. The chain is built from TRBV5-1 and TRBJ1-5; D may be TRBD1 (5 bases). CDR3 length: 15 residues. Looked up from germline, CDR1 is SGHRS and CDR2 is YFSETQ. V shed 4 bases and J shed 0 bases, with 11 bases lying between them. CDR3 protein: CASSPRGDSNQPQHF. CDR3 DNA sequence: TGCGCCAGCAGCCCCCGGGGCGATAGCAATCAGCCCCAGCATTTT.

The V call is TRBV7-3, the J call TRBJ2-1, with 11 bases fitting TRBD1. The CDR3 consists of 15 residues. Losses at the gene ends were 3 bases for V and 9 bases for J; bases not matched to a gene: 7. The germline V gene has CDR1 SGHTA and CDR2 FQGTGA. The CDR3 loop is CASSLGQGVYSEQFF. Written as DNA, the CDR3 is TGTGCCAGCAGCTTGGGACAGGGGGTTTATAGTGAGCAGTTCTTC.

This clonotype was seen more than once but under ten times. The chain combines TRBV7-2 with TRBJ2-3; D call uncertain. The CDR3 is made up of 14 amino acids. The germline V gene encodes CDR1 SGHTA and CDR2 FQGNSA. V was trimmed by 1 base and J by 2 bases, leaving 7 bases between them. The CDR3 loop is CASSLGAPTDTQYF. The CDR3 bases are TGTGCCAGCAGCTTAGGGGCCCCCACAGATACGCAGTATTTT.

The chain combines TRBV11-2 with TRBJ1-2; 12 bases are shared with TRBD1. The CDR3 is 14 amino acids. Germline-derived CDR1 and CDR2 are SGHAT and FQNNGV. Losses at the gene ends were 5 bases for V and 8 bases for J; bases not matched to a gene: 6. CDR3 coding DNA: TGTGCCAGCAGCGGGACAGGGGGCTGGGACGGCTACACCTTC. Protein sequence: CASSGTGGWDGYTF.

The V call is TRBV20-1, the J call TRBJ1-4, with D possibly being TRBD1 (5 bases). The V end lost 3 bases, the J end lost 8 bases, and 16 bases lay between the germline ends. Germline CDR1 reads DFQATT; CDR2 reads SNEGSKA (reference sequence). This CDR3 contains 14 residues. For the CDR3, the DNA is TGCAGTGCTAGCTTTCGGCAGGGACTGGAAAAACTGTTTTTT. This codes for CSASFRQGLEKLFF.

A few counts support this clonotype. This chain connects TRBV6-6 to TRBJ2-7; possible D gene TRBD2, 6 bases. Trimming removed 2 bases at V and 3 bases at J, with 11 bases between. The CDR3 loop spans 14 amino acids. Germline lookup yields CDR1 MNHNY and CDR2 SVGAGI (reference sequence). In DNA form, the CDR3 reads TGTGCCAGCAGTTACGGGGGGTACAACTACGAGCAGTACTTC. The encoded protein is CASSYGGYNYEQYF.

This clonotype has only a few counts. As DNA, the CDR3 is TGTGCCAGCAGCTTAGCGCTAAGGTATGAGAATGAGCAGTTCTTC. This codes for CASSLALRYENEQFF. The genes are TRBV7-2 and TRBJ2-1; D call uncertain. Trimming took off 0 bases at V and 7 bases at J, with 13 bases between the two ends. The CDR3 runs 15 residues. Germline-derived CDR1 and CDR2 are SGHTA and FQGNSA.